The T cell receptor beta chain under discussion was sequenced for a study of CD8 T cells in ankylosing spondylitis. Study-level findings and limits: In synovial fluid and blood from reactive arthritis, some motif variants were previously reported. Reportedly, matched ankylosing spondylitis synovial fluid was significantly enriched for disease-linked clones.

The length of the CDR3 is 13 residues. The germline CDR1 and CDR2 sequences are MNHNS and SASEGT. The germline V and J ends were trimmed by 7 bases and 4 bases, with 13 bases remaining between them. With regard to this clonotype: Its antigen is undetermined.

TCRdb re-analysed the 5' RACE reads in MiXCR, keeping a single row per CDR3 protein. The sample contains 220,000 or so distinct CDR3 sequences, roughly 10% of which appear only once. Sequencing was carried out using blood, either unsorted or a sorted T cell fraction (not recorded which). The V and J genes are TRBV6-1 and TRBJ1-1, with a tentative D call TRBD1 (6 bases). This clonotype was obtained from a male donor with ankylosing spondylitis or in good health (not recorded which). CDR3 amino acids: CASTGTYGTEAFF. As DNA, the CDR3 is TGTGCCAGCACCGGGACATACGGCACTGAAGCTTTCTTT.